The 7 T cell receptor beta chains presented below share a single source sample, sequenced in a study of T cells in Graves' hyperthyroidism and ophthalmopathy. The CDR3 regions of TCR beta were amplified from RNA transcripts. Initially, a first-round RT-PCR of the TCR CDR3 employed the HTBI primer set. MiXCR, run by TCRdb on the multiplex PCR reads, gives a single entry per CDR3 protein. This sample yields 350,000 to 400,000 distinct CDR3 sequences, of which roughly 14% are seen a single time; 9.5% to 11% belongs to the top ten. The sequenced sample consisted of blood. Source of these receptors: a woman aged 55-69 years with Graves' hyperthyroidism.

The chain links TRBV3-1 to TRBJ2-5, with 14 bases lining up with TRBD2. The CDR3 contains 17 residues. The germline V gene has CDR1 LGHDT and CDR2 YNNKEL (reference sequence). Unmatched junction bases numbered 13, after V lost 4 bases and J lost 9 bases. The CDR3: CASSPGTSGSGPEAQYF. CDR3 coding DNA: TGTGCCAGCAGCCCTGGGACTAGCGGGAGTGGGCCCGAGGCCCAGTACTTC.

This clonotype has a count of ten or more. V usage is TRBV20-1 and J usage is TRBJ1-5, with D maybe TRBD1 (5 bases). The germline V and J ends were trimmed by 6 bases and 7 bases, with 16 bases remaining between them. The CDR3 is made up of 13 amino acids. Germline V gene sequence: CDR1 DFQATT, CDR2 SNEGSKA (reference sequence). The CDR3 DNA follows: TGCAGTGCCGGCAGGGCTTCGGGGCAGCCCCAGCATTTT. This translates into CSAGRASGQPQHF.

The chain recombines TRBV20-1 with TRBJ2-7; 8 positions agree with TRBD2. V lost 4 bases and J lost 3; bases outside the gene matches: 5. The CDR3 is 13 amino acids. In germline, CDR1 is DFQATT, CDR2 SNEGSKA (reference sequence). This CDR3 is CSAIRGGGYEQYF. For the CDR3, the DNA is TGCAGTGCTATCCGGGGGGGGGGCTACGAGCAGTACTTC.

This clonotype was detected many times. This sequence joins TRBV2 and TRBJ2-3; D ambiguous. This CDR3 is built from 15 residues. Germline values: CDR1 SNHLY, CDR2 FYNNEI. Trimming shortened V by 8 bases and J by 2 bases, and 17 bases separated the two germline ends. CDR3 DNA: TGTGCCAGCCGTTCCCTTTCCTGGGTCACAGATACGCAGTATTTT. Its translation: CASRSLSWVTDTQYF.

At least ten counts were recorded for this clonotype. V and J are TRBV10-3 and TRBJ2-2; no clear D. With 10 bases removed from V and 6 bases from J, the gap between germline ends came to 15 bases. This CDR3 region has 13 residues. Looked up from germline, CDR1 is ENHRY and CDR2 is SYGVKD. The DNA for the CDR3 is TGTGCCACCACGATGTTGGGTTCCGGGGAGCTGTTTTTT. Encoded protein: CATTMLGSGELFF.

The table lists this clonotype with a few counts. The V and J genes are TRBV19 and TRBJ1-2, with D hard to call. Germline V gene lookup returns CDR1 LNHDA and CDR2 SQIVND (reference sequence). CDR3 length: 12 residues. Trimming stripped 9 bases from V and 2 bases from J, with 10 bases between. For the CDR3, the DNA is TGTGCCAGCGCGGAAGGGAACTATGGCTACACCTTC. Protein: CASAEGNYGYTF. The full variable domain, rest sourced from reference TRBV19 and TRBJ1-2, is DGGITQSPKYLFRKEGQNVTLSCEQNLNHDAMYWYRQDPGQGLRLIYYSQIVNDFQKGDIAEGYSVSREKKESFPLTVTSAQKNPTAFYLCASAEGNYGYTFGSGTRLTVV.

This clonotype was recorded at least ten times. The chain uses TRBV10-3 and TRBJ2-3; 12 bases match TRBD2. The CDR3 length is 15 residues. Germline V gene data show CDR1 as ENHRY and CDR2 as SYGVKD. The junction had 3 bases not matched to a gene; V was cut back by 6 bases and J by 2 bases. The CDR3 spells CAISRLAGATDTQYF. The CDR3 coding sequence is TGTGCCATCAGCCGACTAGCGGGGGCCACAGATACGCAGTATTTT.